The 31 T cell receptor beta chains below come from one sample, sequenced in a study of cytomegalovirus exposure and HLA in healthy donors. PCR primers comprised 60 Vbeta and 13 Jbeta primers. TCRdb's table, derived via immunoSEQ multiplex PCR, lists solely in-frame clones and lacks some. The sample carries about 150,000 clones, more than 75% recorded once. Sequenced input: PBMCs. Receptors originate from a woman between 35 and 50 years old in good health and CMV-seropositive.

The chain recombines TRBV4-1 with TRBJ2-2, with D possibly being TRBD2 (5 bases). CDR1 and CDR2 (germline): MGHRA, YSYEKL. This CDR3 comprises 16 residues. The ends were cut back, 4 bases at V and 1 base at J, with 13 bases in the middle. CDR3 in amino acids: CASSRREGGNTGELFF. Here the CDR3 DNA reads TGCGCCAGCAGCCGTCGAGAGGGTGGGAACACCGGGGAGCTGTTTTTT.

This clone came up a few times. The genes are TRBV9 and TRBJ2-1, with D tentatively TRBD2 (6 bases). The CDR3 is 15 amino acids. V shed 0 bases and J shed 6 bases, with 13 bases lying between them. Germline-derived CDR1 and CDR2 are SGDLS and YYNGEE. The CDR3: CASSVEATRRNEQFF. The CDR3 DNA reads as TGTGCCAGCAGCGTAGAAGCGACTAGACGCAATGAGCAGTTCTTC.

This chain connects TRBV5-4 to TRBJ2-1, with TRBD1 identical over 9 bases. V was clipped by 5 bases and J by 7 bases; unmatched bases: 7. The CDR3 is 14 residues long. CDR1 and CDR2 (germline): SGHNT, YYREEE (reference sequence). The CDR3 here is CASRQTGGGNEQFF. DNA of the CDR3: TGTGCCAGCAGACAAACAGGGGGCGGGAATGAGCAGTTCTTC.

This clone was recorded only once. This chain connects TRBV5-1 to TRBJ2-7; the match to TRBD1 covers 7 bases. Germline lookup yields CDR1 SGHRS and CDR2 YFSETQ. This CDR3 region has 13 residues. Trimming at V came to 4 bases and at J to 2 bases, leaving 3 bases not matched to a gene. In nucleotides, the CDR3 is TGCGCCAGCAGCGTGGACAGGACCTACGAGCAGTACTTC. Encoded protein: CASSVDRTYEQYF.

This clone was detected only a few times. CDR3 residues: CASSPSQVENTEAFF. The CDR3 region has the DNA TGTGCCAGCTCACCCTCACAGGTCGAGAACACTGAAGCTTTCTTT. This sequence joins TRBV18 and TRBJ1-1, with TRBD1 as a possible D gene (5 bases). CDR3 size: 15 residues. Germline V gives CDR1 KGHSH, CDR2 LQKENI. Trimming took off 3 bases at V and 1 base at J, with 12 bases between the two ends.

V gene TRBV7-6 combines with J gene TRBJ2-7; 7 bases map to TRBD1. The CDR3 extends over 14 amino acids. Germline V gene sequence: CDR1 SGHVS, CDR2 FNYEAQ. Trimming took 5 bases from V and 2 from J; bases not matched to a gene: 6. CDR3 sequence reads: CASSVGQGAYEQYF. The CDR3 nucleotides read TGTGCCAGCAGCGTCGGTCAGGGGGCCTACGAGCAGTACTTC.

This chain joins TRBV6-6 and TRBJ2-7; maybe TRBD2 (6 bases). V was clipped by 5 bases and J by 6 bases, with 14 bases between them. The CDR3 sequence is 13 residues long. The germline V gene has CDR1 MNHNY and CDR2 SVGAGI (reference sequence). CDR3 amino acids: CASSPFGGAEQYF. CDR3 DNA sequence: TGTGCCAGCAGTCCATTCGGGGGTGCCGAGCAGTACTTC.

The chain combines TRBV5-1 with TRBJ2-3; a weak D match, TRBD2 (6 bases). V was trimmed by 0 bases and J by 2 bases, leaving 16 bases between them. This CDR3 region has 17 residues. The V gene's germline CDR1 is SGHRS and CDR2 YFSETQ. CDR3 residues: CASSLGAYRGLTDTQYF. CDR3 DNA sequence: TGCGCCAGCAGCTTGGGGGCGTATAGGGGACTCACAGATACGCAGTATTTT.

The rearrangement uses TRBV28 and TRBJ1-4; D is ambiguous. The V gene's germline CDR1 is MDHEN and CDR2 SYDVKM. Trimming took 2 bases from V and 8 from J, leaving 3 bases between them. The CDR3 consists of 11 residues. The CDR3 region has the DNA TGTGCCAGCAGTTTACGGGAAAAACTGTTTTTT. It codes for CASSLREKLFF.

This clone was observed a single time. The V and J genes are TRBV5-3 and TRBJ2-7; 14 bases are a match to TRBD2. TRBV5-3 qualifies as an ORF whose function is uncertain. The V gene end was trimmed by 4 bases and the J gene end by 2 bases; junction bases not matched to a gene: 5. The CDR3 loop spans 16 amino acids. CDR3 nucleotide sequence: TGTGCCAGAAGCCTCCGACTAGCGGGAGGGCCCTACGAGCAGTACTTC. Translation gives CARSLRLAGGPYEQYF.

The genes are TRBV6-5 and TRBJ2-5; 10 bases are a match to TRBD2. The J call may be incorrect, as the DNA end agrees better with TRBJ2-7. From germline, CDR1 is MNHEY and CDR2 SVGAGI. This CDR3 contains 15 residues. CDR3 nucleotide sequence: TGTGCCAGCAGTAGTCTAGCGGGAGTATTCGACGAGCAGTACTTC. Translation gives CASSSLAGVFDEQYF.

This clone appeared a few times. The genes are TRBV19 and TRBJ1-1; 7 bases are a match to TRBD1. The CDR3 covers 17 residues. J was trimmed by 2 bases and V by 3 bases; bases with no gene match: 12. Germline assignment: CDR1 LNHDA and CDR2 SQIVND (reference sequence). The CDR3 DNA reads as TGTGCCAGTAGTATCGAGTTCTTGAGACAGGGAAACACTGAAGCTTTCTTT. It yields the protein CASSIEFLRQGNTEAFF. Together with reference TRBV19 and TRBJ1-1, the CDR3 gives the full variable domain: DGGITQSPKYLFRKEGQNVTLSCEQNLNHDAMYWYRQDPGQGLRLIYYSQIVNDFQKGDIAEGYSVSREKKESFPLTVTSAQKNPTAFYLCASSIEFLRQGNTEAFFGQGTRLTVV.

This clone was observed a handful of times. CDR3 DNA: TGTGCCTGGAGTGTAGCTAGGCCAGGCACAGATACGCAGTATTTT. Its protein product is CAWSVARPGTDTQYF. The chain recombines TRBV30 with TRBJ2-3, with D unresolved. Looked up from germline, CDR1 is GTSNPN and CDR2 is SVGIG (reference sequence). This CDR3 comprises 15 residues. V lost 0 bases to trimming and J lost 1 base, with 11 bases between them.

The chain links TRBV6-5 to TRBJ1-2; TRBD1 agrees at 8 bases. Trimming took 2 bases from V and 6 from J; bases not matched to a gene: 5. Germline CDR1 and CDR2: MNHEY and SVGAGI. The CDR3 runs 14 residues. CDR3 nucleotides: TGTGCCAGCAGTTACGTGACAGGGGCGGATGGCTACACCTTC. Translating gives CASSYVTGADGYTF.

This chain links TRBV5-1 with TRBJ2-1; TRBD2 matches at 9 bases. The CDR3 is 19 residues long. CDR1 SGHRS and CDR2 YFSETQ come from the germline V gene. The V segment lost 1 base and the J segment 1 base; nucleotides outside the gene matches: 12. For the CDR3, the DNA is TGCGCCAGCAGCTTGTTAGCTAGCGGGACCTCCGTATCCTACAATGAGCAGTTCTTC. This translates into CASSLLASGTSVSYNEQFF. Combining the CDR3 with reference TRBV5-1 and TRBJ2-1 gives the whole variable domain KAGVTQTPRYLIKTRGQQVTLSCSPISGHRSVSWYQQTPGQGLQFLFEYFSETQRNKGNFPGRFSGRQFSNSRSEMNVSTLELGDSALYLCASSLLASGTSVSYNEQFFGPGTRLTVL.

The chain combines TRBV11-2 with TRBJ2-4; weak D call: TRBD1 (6 bases). CDR1 SGHAT and CDR2 FQNNGV come from the germline V gene. CDR3 size: 13 residues. Trimming pared 2 bases from V and 9 bases from J, leaving 11 bases between. CDR3: CASSLSGQLIQYF. The CDR3 nucleotides read TGTGCCAGCAGCTTAAGCGGACAGCTCATTCAGTACTTC. Full variable domain (remainder filled in from reference TRBV11-2 and TRBJ2-4): EAGVAQSPRYKIIEKRQSVAFWCNPISGHATLYWYQQILGQGPKLLIQFQNNGVVDDSQLPKDRFSAERLKGVDSTLKIQPAKLEDSAVYLCASSLSGQLIQYFGAGTRLSVL.

A single count supports this clone. This chain joins TRBV10-3 and TRBJ2-7; D not certain. Germline V lookup: CDR1 ENHRY, CDR2 SYGVKD. The length of the CDR3 is 13 residues. V was pared by 6 bases and J by 1 base, with 10 bases between. The CDR3 DNA reads TGTGCCATCAGGTCCCTAGGATCCTACGAGCAGTACTTC. Its protein product is CAIRSLGSYEQYF.

The chain is built from TRBV5-1 and TRBJ2-7; 13 bases are shared with TRBD2. CDR1 is SGHRS, CDR2 YFSETQ, per germline. Unmatched junction bases numbered 6, after V lost 1 base and J lost 5 bases. This CDR3 spans 16 amino acids. The CDR3: CASSLRLAGGGHEQYF. The CDR3 nucleotides read TGCGCCAGCAGCTTGAGACTAGCGGGAGGAGGCCACGAGCAGTACTTC.

The chain uses TRBV7-8 and TRBJ2-1; a possible D gene is TRBD2 (6 bases). This CDR3 is 14 amino acids long. The V gene's germline CDR1 is SGHVS and CDR2 FQNEAQ. V lost 5 bases, J lost 10 bases, and 18 bases lay in between. The CDR3 coding sequence is TGTGCCAGCAGCACGGGACTTCCTACTTCCGAGCAGTTCTTC. As protein: CASSTGLPTSEQFF. Complete variable domain (other parts from reference TRBV7-8 and TRBJ2-1): GAGVSQSPRYKVAKRGQDVALRCDPISGHVSLFWYQQALGQGPEFLTYFQNEAQLDKSGLPSDRFFAERPEGSVSTLKIQRTQQEDSAVYLCASSTGLPTSEQFFGPGTRLTVL.

This chain uses TRBV7-3 with TRBJ1-3, with D unresolved. The V gene lost 2 bases and the J gene lost 0 bases, with 11 bases spanning the gap. This CDR3 spans 16 amino acids. Germline loops: CDR1 SGHTA, CDR2 FQGTGA. DNA for the CDR3: TGTGCCAGCAGCTTAGGAGCGCGATCCTCTGGAAACACCATATATTTT. It specifies CASSLGARSSGNTIYF.

In regard to this clone: This specimen includes other DNA sequences encoding the same CDR3. This chain connects TRBV29-1 to TRBJ2-2, with D maybe TRBD1 (5 bases). Germline V lookup: CDR1 SQVTM, CDR2 ANQGSEA. The V gene lost 6 bases and the J gene lost 1 base, with 9 bases spanning the gap. The CDR3 runs to 13 residues. The CDR3 coding sequence is TGCAGCGTCGGACACCAGAACACCGGGGAGCTGTTTTTT. Amino acids: CSVGHQNTGELFF.

The chain has TRBV7-3 and TRBJ2-6, with a weak D call TRBD1 (6 bases). CDR1 and CDR2 from the germline V gene are SGHTA and FQGTGA. V lost 5 bases to trimming and J lost 0 bases, with 11 bases between them. The length of the CDR3 is 16 residues. Here the CDR3 DNA reads TGTGCCAGCAGCGAGACAGGTCTCTCTGGGGCCAACGTCCTGACTTTC. As protein: CASSETGLSGANVLTF.

This chain uses TRBV6-5 with TRBJ1-5; 9 nucleotides align to TRBD1. The CDR3 consists of 15 residues. Germline CDR1 MNHEY, CDR2 SVGAGI. Unmatched junction bases numbered 7, after V lost 6 bases and J lost 4 bases. The CDR3 loop reads CASSPTGTGNQPQHF. The CDR3 nucleotides are TGTGCCAGCAGCCCCACCGGGACAGGGAATCAGCCCCAGCATTTT.

The V gene is TRBV5-4, the J gene TRBJ2-5, with D possibly being TRBD1 (5 bases). Germline V CDR1 and CDR2: SGHNT, YYREEE (reference sequence). V gave up 0 bases and J gave up 5 bases, with 17 bases separating them. This CDR3 is built from 16 residues. The CDR3 sequence: CASSLGSGAGQETQYF. The CDR3 coding sequence is TGTGCCAGCAGCTTGGGGAGTGGGGCTGGTCAGGAGACCCAGTACTTC.

This chain uses TRBV5-6 with TRBJ1-1; D unresolved. This CDR3 contains 15 residues. Trimming removed 6 bases at V and 1 base at J, with 16 bases between. Germline V gene lookup returns CDR1 SGHDT and CDR2 YYEEEE. The CDR3 reads CASTLVGGKNTEAFF. CDR3 bases: TGTGCCAGCACCCTGGTTGGAGGGAAGAACACTGAAGCTTTCTTT.

The chain joins TRBV18 to TRBJ1-3; the match to TRBD1 covers 10 bases. In germline, CDR1 is KGHSH, CDR2 LQKENI. CDR3 length: 18 residues. V lost 3 bases and J lost 4; bases outside the gene matches: 12. CDR3 nucleotides: TGTGCCAGCTCACCCATCTCTACCGGGACAGGGGACGGAAACACCATATATTTT. Amino acid sequence: CASSPISTGTGDGNTIYF.

This chain uses TRBV5-1 with TRBJ2-2; 11 nucleotides align to TRBD2. Trimming removed 5 bases from V and 3 bases from J; junction bases left unmatched: 3. This CDR3 region has 15 residues. CDR1 SGHRS and CDR2 YFSETQ come from the germline V gene. For the CDR3, the DNA is TGCGCCAGCAGACCACTAGCGGGGGACACCGGGGAGCTGTTTTTT. Translated, it gives CASRPLAGDTGELFF.

V gene TRBV6-5 combines with J gene TRBJ2-1; 8 bases line up with TRBD2. The CDR3 is 15 residues long. V lost 5 bases and J lost 5; bases outside the gene matches: 8. Germline CDR1 MNHEY, CDR2 SVGAGI. In DNA form, the CDR3 reads TGTGCCAGCAGTCACGGGGGGGTCCCCCACAATGAGCAGTTCTTC. Protein product: CASSHGGVPHNEQFF.

This clone was seen more than once but under ten times. The V gene is TRBV5-6, the J gene TRBJ2-7; TRBD2 matches at 14 bases. V lost 4 bases, J lost 0 bases, and 6 bases stayed unmatched. This CDR3 spans 17 amino acids. CDR1 SGHDT and CDR2 YYEEEE come from the germline V gene. CDR3 DNA sequence: TGTGCCAGCAGCGGGTGGACTAGCGGGAGGAGCTCCTACGAGCAGTACTTC. Encoded protein: CASSGWTSGRSSYEQYF.

This chain joins TRBV6-4 and TRBJ2-2; 9 bases are a match to TRBD1. With V trimmed by 6 bases and J by 4 bases, 3 bases remained unmatched. CDR1 and CDR2 (germline): MRHNA, SNTAGT. CDR3 length: 14 amino acids. The CDR3 nucleotides read TGTGCCAGCAGGGGACAGGGAGGCACCGGGGAGCTGTTTTTT. Protein sequence: CASRGQGGTGELFF.

The chain has TRBV19 and TRBJ2-3; the D gene is possibly TRBD1 (6 bases). The length of the CDR3 is 14 residues. V lost 5 bases to trimming and J lost 2 bases, with 11 bases between them. The V gene's germline CDR1 is LNHDA and CDR2 SQIVND (reference sequence). CDR3 residues: CASSLDSITDTQYF. The CDR3 DNA reads as TGTGCCAGTAGTTTGGACAGTATCACAGATACGCAGTATTTT.